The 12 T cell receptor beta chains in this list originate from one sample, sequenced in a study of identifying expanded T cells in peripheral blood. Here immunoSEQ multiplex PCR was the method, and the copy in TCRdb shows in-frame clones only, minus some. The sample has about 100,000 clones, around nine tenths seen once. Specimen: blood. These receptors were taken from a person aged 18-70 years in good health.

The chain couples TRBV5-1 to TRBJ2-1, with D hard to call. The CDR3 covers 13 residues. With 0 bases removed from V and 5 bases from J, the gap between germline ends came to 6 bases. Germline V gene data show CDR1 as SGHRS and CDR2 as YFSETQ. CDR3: CASSLDGNNEQFF. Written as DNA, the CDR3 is TGCGCCAGCAGCTTGGACGGCAACAATGAGCAGTTCTTC.

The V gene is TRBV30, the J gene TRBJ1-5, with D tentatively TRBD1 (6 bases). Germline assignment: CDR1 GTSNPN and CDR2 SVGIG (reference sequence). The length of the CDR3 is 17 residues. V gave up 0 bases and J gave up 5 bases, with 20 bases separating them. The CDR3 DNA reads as TGTGCCTGGAGTGTAGGTGAGGGGATGACAGGTTATCAGCCCCAGCATTTT. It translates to CAWSVGEGMTGYQPQHF.

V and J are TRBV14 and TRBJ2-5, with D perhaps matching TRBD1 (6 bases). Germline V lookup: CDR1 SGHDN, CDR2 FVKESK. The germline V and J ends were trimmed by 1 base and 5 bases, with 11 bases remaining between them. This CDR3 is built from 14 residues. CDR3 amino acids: CASSQVGGGETQYF. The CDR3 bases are TGTGCCAGCAGCCAAGTTGGGGGCGGGGAGACCCAGTACTTC.

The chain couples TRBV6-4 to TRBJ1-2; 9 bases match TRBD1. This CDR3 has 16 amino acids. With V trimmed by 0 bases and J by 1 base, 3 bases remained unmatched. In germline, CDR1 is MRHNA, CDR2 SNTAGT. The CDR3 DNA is TGTGCCAGCAGTGACTCTCCGGGACAGGGTAACTATGGCTACACCTTC. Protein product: CASSDSPGQGNYGYTF.

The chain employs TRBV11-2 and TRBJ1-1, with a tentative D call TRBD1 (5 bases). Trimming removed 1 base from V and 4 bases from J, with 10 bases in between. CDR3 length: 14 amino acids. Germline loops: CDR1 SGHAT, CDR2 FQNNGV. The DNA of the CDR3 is TGTGCCAGCAGCTTAGCCCGGGGGGGCACTGAAGCTTTCTTT. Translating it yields CASSLARGGTEAFF.

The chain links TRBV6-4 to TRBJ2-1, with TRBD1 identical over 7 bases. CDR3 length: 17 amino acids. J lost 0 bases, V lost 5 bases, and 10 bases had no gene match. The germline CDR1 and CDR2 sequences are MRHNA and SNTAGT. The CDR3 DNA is TGTGCCAGCAGTCCCAGGACAGGCCAAACCTCCTACAATGAGCAGTTCTTC. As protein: CASSPRTGQTSYNEQFF.

CDR3 nucleotide sequence: TGTGCCAGCAGTTCAAGGTTCCCTGGGTTATATAATTCACCCCTCCACTTT. Its protein is CASSSRFPGLYNSPLHF. The rearrangement joins TRBV27 to TRBJ1-6; unclear D gene. The germline V and J ends were trimmed by 4 bases and 4 bases, with 17 bases remaining between them. CDR3 size: 17 residues. Germline V gene sequence: CDR1 MNHEY, CDR2 SMNVEV (reference sequence).

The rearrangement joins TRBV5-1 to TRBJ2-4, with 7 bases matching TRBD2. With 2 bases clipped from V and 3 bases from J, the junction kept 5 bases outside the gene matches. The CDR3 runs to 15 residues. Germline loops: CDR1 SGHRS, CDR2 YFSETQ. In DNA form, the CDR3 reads TGCGCCAGCAGCTTATGGGGAGGGGACAAAAACATTCAGTACTTC. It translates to CASSLWGGDKNIQYF. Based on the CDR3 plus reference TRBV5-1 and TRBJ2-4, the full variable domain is KAGVTQTPRYLIKTRGQQVTLSCSPISGHRSVSWYQQTPGQGLQFLFEYFSETQRNKGNFPGRFSGRQFSNSRSEMNVSTLELGDSALYLCASSLWGGDKNIQYFGAGTRLSVL.

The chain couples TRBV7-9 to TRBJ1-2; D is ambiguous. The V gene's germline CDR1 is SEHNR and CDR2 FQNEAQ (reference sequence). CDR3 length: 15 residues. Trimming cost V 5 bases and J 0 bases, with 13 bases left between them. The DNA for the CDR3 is TGTGCCAGCAGCCTAAGGCCGACGGCTAACTATGGCTACACCTTC. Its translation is CASSLRPTANYGYTF. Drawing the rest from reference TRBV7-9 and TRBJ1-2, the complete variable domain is DTGVSQNPRHKITKRGQNVTFRCDPISEHNRLYWYRQTLGQGPEFLTYFQNEAQLEKSRLLSDRFSAERPKGSFSTLEIQRTEQGDSAMYLCASSLRPTANYGYTFGSGTRLTVV.

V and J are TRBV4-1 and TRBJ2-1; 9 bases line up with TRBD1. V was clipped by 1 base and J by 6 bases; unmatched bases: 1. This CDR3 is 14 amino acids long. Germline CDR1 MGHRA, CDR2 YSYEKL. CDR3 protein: CASSQAGQGNEQFF. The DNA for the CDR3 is TGCGCCAGCAGCCAAGCGGGACAGGGCAATGAGCAGTTCTTC.

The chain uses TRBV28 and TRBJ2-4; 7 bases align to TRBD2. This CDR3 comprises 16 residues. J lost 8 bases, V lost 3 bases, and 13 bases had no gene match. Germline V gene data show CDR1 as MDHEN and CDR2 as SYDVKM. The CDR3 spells CASSLGLSGGGDIQYF. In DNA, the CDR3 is TGTGCCAGCAGTTTGGGGCTCTCCGGGGGAGGGGACATTCAGTACTTC.

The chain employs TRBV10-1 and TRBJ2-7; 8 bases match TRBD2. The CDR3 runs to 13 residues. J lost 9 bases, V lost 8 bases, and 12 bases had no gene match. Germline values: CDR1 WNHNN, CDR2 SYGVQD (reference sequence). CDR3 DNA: TGCGCCAGCCGCCGTAGCGGGGATCATTTGCAGTACTTC. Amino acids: CASRRSGDHLQYF.